This TCR beta chain came from a study of blood T cell repertoires in COVID-19. Across the study: The study drew acute and convalescent COVID-19 samples from the United States, Italy and Spain.

In the original analysis: Estimation of nucleated cell counts relied on the amplification of reference gene primers. The repertoire was sequenced with immunoSEQ multiplex PCR; TCRdb's copy has only in-frame clones and lacks some. That table gives V, J and clone size, and the DNA gave D and trimming. This sample has around 72,000 clones, with 80% to 95% found just once. V was clipped by 4 bases and J by 4 bases, with 8 bases between them. The CDR3 has 12 amino acids. CDR1 is SGHTS and CDR2 is YDEGEE in the germline V gene. The sequenced sample consisted of peripheral blood. The V call is TRBV5-8, the J call TRBJ1-1; the D gene is possibly TRBD1 (6 bases). This TCR came from a human donor with active COVID-19. The donor label of this sample is uncertain. CDR3 in amino acids: CASSRTVTEAFF. The CDR3 DNA reads as TGTGCCAGCAGCAGGACAGTCACTGAAGCTTTCTTT.